This TCR beta chain originates from a study of T cell changes during pregnancy in multiple sclerosis. This clone has a single count. Germline loops: CDR1 SGHRS, CDR2 YFSETQ. The ends were cut back, 0 bases at V and 6 bases at J, with 17 bases in the middle. This CDR3 contains 16 residues. Libraries were prepared by immunoSEQ multiplex PCR; TCRdb keeps only in-frame clonotypes and omits some of them. The sample lists fewer than 80,000 clones, 85% to 95% occurring once. The chain couples TRBV5-1 to TRBJ2-3, with D possibly TRBD2 on 5 matching bases. This specimen was CD4+ T cells from peripheral blood mononuclear cells, taken after pregnancy. This clonotype was obtained from a female donor with multiple sclerosis, enrolled in a pregnancy study. CDR3 residues: CASSLVEARPRDTQYF. DNA of the CDR3: TGCGCCAGCAGCTTGGTGGAGGCCCGCCCGCGGGATACGCAGTATTTT.